Each of the 7 T cell receptor beta chains below was sequenced from the same sample in a study of blood T cell repertoires in COVID-19. Produced via immunoSEQ multiplex PCR; TCRdb's table is partial and in-frame only. The sample has fewer than 450,000 clones; roughly 91% are singletons. Sequencing was done on a sample of PBMCs or T cells enriched from blood (not recorded which). These receptors all stem from a woman aged 18 to 35 who had recovered from COVID-19.

The rearrangement links TRBV15 to TRBJ1-6, with TRBD1 matching over 8 bases. V lost 1 base to trimming and J lost 9 bases; unmatched junction nucleotides: 2. The germline V gene encodes CDR1 LNHNV and CDR2 YYDKDF (reference sequence). There are 14 residues in the CDR3. CDR3 nucleotides: TGTGCCACCAGCAGAGGACAGGGGCCTTCACCCCTCCACTTT. Protein: CATSRGQGPSPLHF.

This clone was observed once. The J gene is TRBJ2-5, the V gene TRBV5-6, with D perhaps matching TRBD2 (5 bases). The CDR3 has 14 residues. V was pared by 0 bases and J by 1 base, with 7 bases between. CDR1 and CDR2 (germline): SGHDT, YYEEEE. The CDR3 DNA is TGTGCCAGCAGCTTGGGACTAACCCAAGAGACCCAGTACTTC. Residues: CASSLGLTQETQYF.

The chain joins TRBV2 to TRBJ2-1; TRBD1 aligns across 10 bases. Losses at the gene ends were 4 bases for V and 6 bases for J; bases not matched to a gene: 9. This CDR3 comprises 16 residues. Germline-derived CDR1 and CDR2 are SNHLY and FYNNEI. CDR3 region: CASSGPPGQGINEQFF. CDR3 DNA: TGTGCCAGCAGTGGCCCCCCGGGACAGGGGATCAATGAGCAGTTCTTC.

The V call is TRBV3-1 (or the pseudogene TRBV3-2), the J call TRBJ1-6, with D uncertain. With 3 bases removed from V and 0 bases from J, the gap between germline ends came to 6 bases. The CDR3 has 15 amino acids. Germline V lookup: CDR1 LGHDT, CDR2 YNNKEL (reference sequence). CDR3 amino acids: CASSHTSSYNSPLHF. CDR3 sequence (DNA): TGTGCCAGCAGCCACACGAGCTCCTATAATTCACCCCTCCACTTT.

V and J are TRBV12-3 or TRBV12-4 and TRBJ2-1; tentatively, D is TRBD1 (5 bases). The V and J ends lost 3 bases and 10 bases respectively, with 10 bases between them. The CDR3 spans 12 residues. CDR3 residues: CASSLPRVEQFF. CDR3 DNA sequence: TGTGCCAGCAGTTTGCCCAGGGTAGAGCAGTTCTTC.

This clone was detected once. The rearrangement joins TRBV15 to TRBJ2-3; 10 bases agree with TRBD2. V gave up 3 bases and J gave up 5 bases; unmatched junction bases: 14. CDR3 size: 18 residues. Germline assignment: CDR1 LNHNV and CDR2 YYDKDF (reference sequence). The CDR3 loop reads CATSSRRLAGVKLDTQYF. CDR3 nucleotide sequence: TGTGCCACCAGCAGTAGGCGTCTAGCGGGGGTCAAATTAGATACGCAGTATTTT.

V gene TRBV4-1 combines with J gene TRBJ2-1; D is perhaps TRBD1 (7 bases). The V end lost 1 base, the J end lost 15 bases, and 16 bases lay between the germline ends. This CDR3 has 13 residues. CDR1 is MGHRA, CDR2 YSYEKL, per germline. The CDR3 here is CASSQVGRGDAFF. The CDR3, as DNA: TGCGCCAGCAGCCAAGTCGGCAGGGGGGATGCGTTCTTC.